The clone carrying this T cell receptor beta chain turned up a few times. Its antigen is not identified. This entry belongs to a study of blood T cells in healthy people across ages. Study results and caveats: Researchers said unsorted PBMCs prevented a conclusive naive versus antigen-experienced comparison.

Then a second PCR, running roughly 7 to 11 cycles, was carried out with a sample-barcoded 5' primer and a J-beta primer mix. A template-switch adaptor with 12 random nucleotides tagged each cDNA molecule. In TCRdb, the 5' RACE reads were re-called with MiXCR into one record per CDR3 protein. The data contain 1.2 million to 1.5 million distinct CDR3 sequences, 42% of them singletons. Peripheral blood samples of approximately 10 milliliters were drawn from each donor. V shed 4 bases, J shed 7 bases, and the junction held 10 bases outside the gene matches. This CDR3 comprises 15 residues. This chain uses TRBV12-3 or TRBV12-4 with TRBJ2-1; 7 bases are shared with TRBD1. The sequence was collected from a woman aged 18-30 years in good health. Material for sequencing was blood. The CDR3 is CASSSRDRHINEQFF. CDR3 in DNA: TGTGCCAGCAGTTCCCGGGACAGACACATTAATGAGCAGTTCTTC.